These T cell receptor beta chains were read from a single sample in a study of blood T cells in healthy people across ages. MiXCR, run by TCRdb on the 5' RACE reads, gives a single entry per CDR3 protein. The sample has 450,000 to 600,000 distinct CDR3 sequences, about 27% seen once. The same sample was also studied in work on T cells of mothers and their children.

The specimen sequenced was blood. Receptors were obtained from a boy under 10 years old in good health. CDR3s include the opening cysteine and the closing phenylalanine or tryptophan. D genes are given only for firm matches. Rows may omit the clone size; those that give it use once, few, many or a size class.

v_call	j_call	d_call	clone_size	cdr3_nt	cdr3_aa
TRBV7-2	TRBJ2-4	-	once	TGTGCCAGCAGCTTCCCCCATAGGGGGAGCGGGATTGACATTCAGTACTTC	CASSFPHRGSGIDIQYF
TRBV11-2	TRBJ2-5	-	-	TGTGCCAGCACCAGGTGGGGTAACCAAGAGACCCAGTACTTC	CASTRWGNQETQYF
TRBV6-2/TRBV6-3	TRBJ2-1	-	-	TGTGCCAGCATCAACGTGGGGGGCTCCTACAATGAGCAGTTCTTC	CASINVGGSYNEQFF
TRBV18	TRBJ1-2	-	few	TGTGCCAGCTCACCGGGCTCTAACTATGGCTACACCTTC	CASSPGSNYGYTF
TRBV6-6	TRBJ2-3	TRBD2	-	TGTGCCAGCAGCTCAACCGGGACTAGTGTCGGGACGCAGTATTTT	CASSSTGTSVGTQYF
TRBV20-1	TRBJ1-2	-	-	TGCAGTGCTAGAGATGCCGGGGGTGGCTACACCTTC	CSARDAGGGYTF
TRBV20-1	TRBJ1-1	-	once	TGCAGTGCCCTAACAGGGAGGGGCACTGAAGCTTTCTTT	CSALTGRGTEAFF
TRBV2	TRBJ2-3	-	-	TGTGCCAGCTTCTATAGAGTCACAGATACGCAGTATTTT	CASFYRVTDTQYF
TRBV29-1	TRBJ2-3	-	-	TGCAGTTGGCAGAATTCAACTAGCACAGATACGCAGTATTTT	CSWQNSTSTDTQYF
TRBV6-5	TRBJ2-2	TRBD2	-	TGTGCTAGCAGTTACTCTCGCGGGGGCACCGGGGAGCTGTTTTTT	CASSYSRGGTGELFF
TRBV20-1	TRBJ2-7	TRBD1	-	TGCAGTGCTGACGACAGGGACGCTAGGGGCTACGAGCAGTACTTC	CSADDRDARGYEQYF
TRBV9	TRBJ1-6	-	-	TGTGCCTCAAGCGTAGCGTTGGTTCGGTCACCCCTCCACTTT	CASSVALVRSPLHF
TRBV15	TRBJ1-1	-	-	TGTGCCACCAGCAGAGAATCTACAGGGCACACTGAAGCTTTCTTT	CATSRESTGHTEAFF
TRBV6-5	TRBJ2-2	-	-	TGTGCCAGCAGTTACCTGGCCACGGACACCGGGGAGCTGTTTTTT	CASSYLATDTGELFF
TRBV27	TRBJ1-2	-	-	TGTGCCAGCAGCGGACTTAACTATGGCTACACCTTC	CASSGLNYGYTF
TRBV5-5	TRBJ2-3	TRBD2	-	TGTGCCAGCAGCTCCCTCGGTAGCGGGGGACTCACAGATACGCAGTATTTT	CASSSLGSGGLTDTQYF
TRBV13	TRBJ2-1	-	few	TGTGCCAGCAGCCGCTGGGGGGCAAGAGGTGAGCAGTTCTTC	CASSRWGARGEQFF
TRBV19	TRBJ2-7	TRBD2	few	TGTGCCAGTAGTATGGGGCCTAGCGGGAGTGCCTACGAGCAGTACTTC	CASSMGPSGSAYEQYF
TRBV19	TRBJ2-3	TRBD2	once	TGTGCCAGTGAGAGTCGGGGGGGCTTCACAGATACGCAGTATTTT	CASESRGGFTDTQYF
TRBV21-1	TRBJ2-4	-	few	TGTGCCAGCAGCAATGCCCGGGGTCTAGCCAAAAACATTCAGTACTTC	CASSNARGLAKNIQYF